The text below deals with one TCR beta chain. Its cognate antigen is unknown. This CDR3 region has 13 residues. Trimming took 6 bases from V and 6 from J, leaving 11 bases between them. This sample stems from a study of blood T cells in healthy people across ages. Primed by a sample-barcoded 5' primer and a J-beta primer mix, a second PCR proceeded for about 6 to 12 cycles. TCRdb recomputed calls from the 5' RACE reads with MiXCR, one row per CDR3 protein. In the table there are about 1 million distinct CDR3 sequences, more than 40% of which are singletons. Donors were systemically healthy Caucasian individuals from Russia aged roughly 6 to 100 years. Study-wide results and limits: Comparison with aged donors showed that long-lived donors had more naive CD4+ cells and higher diversity. PBMC samples, being unsorted, prevented any conclusive comparison of naive and antigen-experienced cells. In the absence of known donor CMV status, changes in expanded clonotypes were possibly confounded.

This sequence joins TRBV12-3 or TRBV12-4 and TRBJ2-2, with D uncertain. The specimen was blood. The receptor was isolated from a woman aged 55-69 years in good health. DNA for the CDR3: TGTGCCAGCAGCTTTAGTCCCGCCGGGGAGCTGTTTTTT. This encodes CASSFSPAGELFF.